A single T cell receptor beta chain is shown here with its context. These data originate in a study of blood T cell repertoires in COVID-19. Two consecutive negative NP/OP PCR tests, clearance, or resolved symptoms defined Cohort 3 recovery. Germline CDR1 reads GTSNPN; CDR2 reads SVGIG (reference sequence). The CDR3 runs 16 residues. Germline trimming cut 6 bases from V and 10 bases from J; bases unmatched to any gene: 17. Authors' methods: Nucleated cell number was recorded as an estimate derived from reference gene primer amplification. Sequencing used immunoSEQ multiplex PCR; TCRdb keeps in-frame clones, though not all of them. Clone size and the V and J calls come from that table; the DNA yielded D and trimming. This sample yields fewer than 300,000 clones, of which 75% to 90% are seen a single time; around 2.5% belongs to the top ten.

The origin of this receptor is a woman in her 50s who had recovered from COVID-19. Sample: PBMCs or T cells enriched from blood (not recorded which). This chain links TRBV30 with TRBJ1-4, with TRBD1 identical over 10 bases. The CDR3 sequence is CACVRGTGAPIGKLFF. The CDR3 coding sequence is TGTGCCTGTGTAAGAGGGACAGGGGCCCCCATCGGAAAACTGTTTTTT.